The rows below give T cell receptor beta chains drawn from one sample of a study of human T cells and chemical hapten exposure. TCRdb processed the RACE reads anew with MiXCR; each CDR3 protein has one entry. The repertoire holds nearly 350,000 distinct CDR3 sequences, with around 7% as singletons. Source: whole blood, taken in connection with sensitization to the hapten diphenylcyclopropenone (DPC). The origin of the receptors is a woman aged 18 to 35 with alopecia areata. Some clones in this sample may be carry-over from other donors' samples. The conserved cysteine and the conserved F or W are not part of the CDR3 here.

v_call: TRBV7-9; cdr3_aa: ASSSPVAKNIQY
v_call: TRBV3-1; cdr3_aa: ASSPGHPREQY
v_call: TRBV24-1; cdr3_aa: ATGHASGGRETQY
v_call: TRBV6-1; cdr3_aa: ASSENYPSIQETQY
v_call: TRBV5-5; cdr3_aa: ASSRAGGKNEQF
v_call: TRBV9; cdr3_aa: ASSASNQGDGNYGYT
v_call: TRBV11-3; cdr3_aa: ASSLESGTSEY
v_call: TRBV11-1; cdr3_aa: ASSLRTGEDQPQH
v_call: TRBV12-3/TRBV12-4; cdr3_aa: ASSPLRSGGASDTQY
v_call: TRBV12-3/TRBV12-4; cdr3_aa: ASSPTSRETQY
v_call: TRBV11-1; cdr3_aa: ASSPRSGGDNEQF
v_call: TRBV12-3/TRBV12-4; cdr3_aa: ASSLGTPFYGYT
v_call: TRBV6-1; cdr3_aa: ASSGRVWSLSSYNSPLH
v_call: TRBV6-1; cdr3_aa: ASSVKFLLAGNFPGELF
v_call: TRBV29-1; cdr3_aa: SVEGLSGQF
v_call: TRBV12-3/TRBV12-4; cdr3_aa: ASSTPIDRGVSGANVLT
v_call: TRBV12-3/TRBV12-4; cdr3_aa: ASSWSGIQETQY
v_call: TRBV12-3/TRBV12-4; cdr3_aa: ASSRPPLTGSTSTDTQY
v_call: TRBV5-6; cdr3_aa: ASSLGRPDSPLH
v_call: TRBV7-2; cdr3_aa: ASSLGGRGQGQPQH
v_call: TRBV12-3/TRBV12-4; cdr3_aa: ASSTGTEETQY
v_call: TRBV13; cdr3_aa: ASSLNSGRLAGANVLT